This T cell receptor (beta chain) was recorded in a study of beta chain features in type 1 diabetes. The CDR3 has 15 amino acids. Trimming left V 4 bases short and J 2 bases short, with 12 bases between. From germline, CDR1 is SNHLY and CDR2 FYNNEI. The authors took one heparinised blood draw, averaging about 110 mL, from each donor. Broader study findings: Naive, central memory and Treg TCRB repertoires seemed to resemble each other more closely in patients than they did in healthy donors. Here, the possible influence of HLA type (on TCRB rearrangement) remained unresolved.

Every bit of the isolated RNA underwent reverse transcription, so sequencing read expressed TCRB transcripts. Only in-frame clones appear in the TCRdb table, and some are missing; sequencing was by immunoSEQ multiplex PCR. The table shows around 180,000 clones, with about 13% occurring only once. A word on this clone: Its antigen is unknown.

The clonotype comes from a woman younger than 35 in good health. The sequencing sample was made of central memory CD4+ T cells from blood. The rearrangement uses TRBV2 and TRBJ1-5; D is unresolved. The CDR3 region has the DNA TGTGCCAGCAGTGTTGGTGGGGAGCGCAATCAGCCCCAGCATTTT. As protein: CASSVGGERNQPQHF.